The clone carrying this T cell receptor beta chain was counted only a few times. This record belongs to a study of blood T cell repertoires in COVID-19. This CDR3 contains 16 residues. The germline V gene has CDR1 MGHRA and CDR2 YSYEKL. Unmatched junction bases numbered 12, after V lost 6 bases and J lost 3 bases. Sequenced by immunoSEQ multiplex PCR; TCRdb stores in-frame clones only, minus some. The sample holds 40,000 to 50,000 clones, around 83% seen once. The chain is built from TRBV4-1 and TRBJ2-7; TRBD2 matches at 9 bases. The sequence derives from a woman aged 45-65 years who had recovered from COVID-19. Sequencing was done on a sample of PBMCs or T cells enriched from blood (not recorded which). The CDR3: CASRRGLAGNYYEQYF. The CDR3, as DNA: TGCGCCAGCAGGAGAGGGCTAGCGGGAAATTACTACGAGCAGTACTTC.